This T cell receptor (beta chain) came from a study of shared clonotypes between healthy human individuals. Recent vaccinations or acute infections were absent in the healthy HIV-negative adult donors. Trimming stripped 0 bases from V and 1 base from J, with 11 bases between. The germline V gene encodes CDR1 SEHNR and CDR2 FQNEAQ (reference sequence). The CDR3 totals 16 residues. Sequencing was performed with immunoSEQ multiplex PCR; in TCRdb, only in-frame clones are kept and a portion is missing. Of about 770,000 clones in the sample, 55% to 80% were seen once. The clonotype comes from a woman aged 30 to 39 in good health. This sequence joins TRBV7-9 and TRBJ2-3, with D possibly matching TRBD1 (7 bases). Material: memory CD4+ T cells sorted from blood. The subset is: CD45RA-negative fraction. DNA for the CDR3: TGTGCCAGCAGCTTAGCGGCCAGGGGGGGCACAGATACGCAGTATTTT. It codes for CASSLAARGGTDTQYF.